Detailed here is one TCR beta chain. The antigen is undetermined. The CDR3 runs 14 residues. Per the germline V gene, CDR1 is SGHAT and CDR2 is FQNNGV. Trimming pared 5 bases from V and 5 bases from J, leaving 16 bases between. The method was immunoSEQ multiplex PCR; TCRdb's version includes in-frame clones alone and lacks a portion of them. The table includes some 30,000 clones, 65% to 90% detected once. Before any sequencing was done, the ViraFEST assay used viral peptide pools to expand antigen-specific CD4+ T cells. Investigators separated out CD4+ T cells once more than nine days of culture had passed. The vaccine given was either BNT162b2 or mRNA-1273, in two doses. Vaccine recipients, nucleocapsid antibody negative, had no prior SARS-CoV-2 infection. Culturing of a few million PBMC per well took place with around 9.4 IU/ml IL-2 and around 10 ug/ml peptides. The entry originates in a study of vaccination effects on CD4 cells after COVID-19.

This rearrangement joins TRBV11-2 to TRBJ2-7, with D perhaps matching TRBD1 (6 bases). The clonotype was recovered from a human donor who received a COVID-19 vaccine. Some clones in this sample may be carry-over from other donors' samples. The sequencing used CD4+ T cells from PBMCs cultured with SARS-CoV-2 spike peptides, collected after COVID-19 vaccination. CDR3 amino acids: CASSPRPQGHEQYV. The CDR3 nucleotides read TGTGCCAGCAGCCCCCGCCCTCAGGGGCACGAGCAGTACGTC.